These 2 T cell receptor beta chains were all obtained from the same sample, sequenced in a study of STAT5B mutations in CD4+ large granular lymphocyte leukemia. Produced via immunoSEQ multiplex PCR; TCRdb's table is partial and in-frame only. The sample lists roughly 30,000 clones, around 72% occurring once. The sample taken for sequencing was CD4+ T cells from blood buffy coats. Receptors originate from a human donor in good health.

The V gene is TRBV7-2, the J gene TRBJ2-4; a weak D match, TRBD1 (6 bases). The CDR3 sequence is 15 residues long. Trimming took 4 bases from V and 3 from J, leaving 13 bases between them. CDR1 and CDR2 from the germline V gene are SGHTA and FQGNSA. The CDR3 nucleotides are TGTGCCAGCAGCTCCAAAACAGGGTTCAAAAACATTCAGTACTTC. It translates to CASSSKTGFKNIQYF. Together with reference TRBV7-2 and TRBJ2-4, the CDR3 gives the full variable domain: GAGVSQSPSNKVTEKGKDVELRCDPISGHTALYWYRQSLGQGLEFLIYFQGNSAPDKSGLPSDRFSAERTGGSVSTLTIQRTQQEDSAVYLCASSSKTGFKNIQYFGAGTRLSVL.

The rearrangement uses TRBV7-6 and TRBJ1-4; 9 bases agree with TRBD1. V was pared by 4 bases and J by 5 bases, with 5 bases of the junction left unmatched. This CDR3 has 15 residues. Germline loops: CDR1 SGHVS, CDR2 FNYEAQ. CDR3 sequence: CASSSGQGGNEKLFF. CDR3 coding DNA: TGTGCCAGCAGCTCGGGACAGGGCGGAAATGAAAAACTGTTTTTT. Combining the CDR3 with reference TRBV7-6 and TRBJ1-4 gives the whole variable domain GAGVSQSPRYKVTKRGQDVALRCDPISGHVSLYWYRQALGQGPEFLTYFNYEAQQDKSGLPNDRFSAERPEGSISTLTIQRTEQRDSAMYRCASSSGQGGNEKLFFGSGTQLSVL.